The 3 T cell receptor beta chains below come from one sample, sequenced in a study of blood T cell repertoires in COVID-19. Sequenced by immunoSEQ multiplex PCR; TCRdb stores in-frame clones only, minus some. The table shows 110,000 or so clones, with 75% to 90% occurring only once. The sample was peripheral blood. The receptors here all came from a woman aged 55 to 70 with COVID-19, enrolled during active disease.

The chain joins TRBV12-3 or TRBV12-4 to TRBJ2-5, with a possible D match to TRBD2 (5 bases). The CDR3 is made up of 13 amino acids. V was cut by 6 bases and J by 9 bases, with 17 bases left in between. In DNA, the CDR3 is TGTGCCAGCAGGGGAGACGGTCACGGGGCCCAGTACTTC. Protein: CASRGDGHGAQYF.

This chain uses TRBV6-5 with TRBJ1-5; possible D gene TRBD1, 5 bases. Looked up from germline, CDR1 is MNHEY and CDR2 is SVGAGI. This CDR3 has 13 amino acids. With 2 bases removed from V and 7 bases from J, the gap between germline ends came to 9 bases. CDR3 in amino acids: CASSYGGNQPQHF. The CDR3 DNA follows: TGTGCCAGCAGTTACGGGGGGAACCAGCCCCAGCATTTT.

This clone was seen a handful of times. V gene TRBV4-1 combines with J gene TRBJ2-7, with a tentative D call TRBD2 (5 bases). The CDR3 runs to 13 residues. Germline-derived CDR1 and CDR2 are MGHRA and YSYEKL. V lost 8 bases and J 2 bases, leaving 13 bases between the germline ends. CDR3 residues: CASRRSGTYEQYF. CDR3 nucleotides: TGCGCCAGCCGACGGTCCGGGACCTACGAGCAGTACTTC.